Here is one TCR beta chain with its context. Authors' data handling: Amplification from reference gene primers served as the basis for estimated nucleated cell counts. The protocol was immunoSEQ multiplex PCR, while the TCRdb copy is restricted to in-frame clones and leaves out a portion. Clone size and V and J calls were adopted from that table, with D and trimming inferred from the DNA. The sample shows about 4,300 clones, 78% of them seen only once. The sample belongs to a study of blood T cell repertoires in COVID-19. The overall study: COVID-19 samples, acute and convalescent, were from the United States, Italy and Spain.

Per germline, CDR1 MNHEY and CDR2 SMNVEV (reference sequence). V was clipped by 4 bases and J by 3 bases, with 18 bases between them. The CDR3 runs to 16 residues. The TCR comes from a human donor with active or convalescent COVID-19. The donor label of this sample is uncertain. Sequencing was performed on peripheral blood. V gene TRBV27 combines with J gene TRBJ1-2; D is possibly TRBD1 (5 bases). CDR3 protein: CASSSAPGHIYYGYTF. CDR3 bases: TGTGCCAGCAGTTCTGCACCAGGACACATCTACTATGGCTACACCTTC.